This TCR beta chain was identified during a study of blood T cell repertoires in COVID-19. Some clones are missing from TCRdb's copy, which holds only in-frame ones; the method was immunoSEQ multiplex PCR. The sample shows a few hundred thousand clones, approximately 85% of them seen only once. The CDR3 runs 17 residues. Germline V gives CDR1 MNHEY, CDR2 SVGEGT. V was clipped by 6 bases and J by 1 base, with 21 bases between them. The chain uses TRBV6-2 or TRBV6-3 and TRBJ1-1; a possible D gene is TRBD1 (5 bases). The receptor comes from a man in his fifties who had recovered from COVID-19. Sample: peripheral blood. Written as DNA, the CDR3 is TGTGCCAGCAGCCCCGGCTGGGGCACCCCCCGGAACACTGAAGCTTTCTTT. This gives the protein CASSPGWGTPRNTEAFF.